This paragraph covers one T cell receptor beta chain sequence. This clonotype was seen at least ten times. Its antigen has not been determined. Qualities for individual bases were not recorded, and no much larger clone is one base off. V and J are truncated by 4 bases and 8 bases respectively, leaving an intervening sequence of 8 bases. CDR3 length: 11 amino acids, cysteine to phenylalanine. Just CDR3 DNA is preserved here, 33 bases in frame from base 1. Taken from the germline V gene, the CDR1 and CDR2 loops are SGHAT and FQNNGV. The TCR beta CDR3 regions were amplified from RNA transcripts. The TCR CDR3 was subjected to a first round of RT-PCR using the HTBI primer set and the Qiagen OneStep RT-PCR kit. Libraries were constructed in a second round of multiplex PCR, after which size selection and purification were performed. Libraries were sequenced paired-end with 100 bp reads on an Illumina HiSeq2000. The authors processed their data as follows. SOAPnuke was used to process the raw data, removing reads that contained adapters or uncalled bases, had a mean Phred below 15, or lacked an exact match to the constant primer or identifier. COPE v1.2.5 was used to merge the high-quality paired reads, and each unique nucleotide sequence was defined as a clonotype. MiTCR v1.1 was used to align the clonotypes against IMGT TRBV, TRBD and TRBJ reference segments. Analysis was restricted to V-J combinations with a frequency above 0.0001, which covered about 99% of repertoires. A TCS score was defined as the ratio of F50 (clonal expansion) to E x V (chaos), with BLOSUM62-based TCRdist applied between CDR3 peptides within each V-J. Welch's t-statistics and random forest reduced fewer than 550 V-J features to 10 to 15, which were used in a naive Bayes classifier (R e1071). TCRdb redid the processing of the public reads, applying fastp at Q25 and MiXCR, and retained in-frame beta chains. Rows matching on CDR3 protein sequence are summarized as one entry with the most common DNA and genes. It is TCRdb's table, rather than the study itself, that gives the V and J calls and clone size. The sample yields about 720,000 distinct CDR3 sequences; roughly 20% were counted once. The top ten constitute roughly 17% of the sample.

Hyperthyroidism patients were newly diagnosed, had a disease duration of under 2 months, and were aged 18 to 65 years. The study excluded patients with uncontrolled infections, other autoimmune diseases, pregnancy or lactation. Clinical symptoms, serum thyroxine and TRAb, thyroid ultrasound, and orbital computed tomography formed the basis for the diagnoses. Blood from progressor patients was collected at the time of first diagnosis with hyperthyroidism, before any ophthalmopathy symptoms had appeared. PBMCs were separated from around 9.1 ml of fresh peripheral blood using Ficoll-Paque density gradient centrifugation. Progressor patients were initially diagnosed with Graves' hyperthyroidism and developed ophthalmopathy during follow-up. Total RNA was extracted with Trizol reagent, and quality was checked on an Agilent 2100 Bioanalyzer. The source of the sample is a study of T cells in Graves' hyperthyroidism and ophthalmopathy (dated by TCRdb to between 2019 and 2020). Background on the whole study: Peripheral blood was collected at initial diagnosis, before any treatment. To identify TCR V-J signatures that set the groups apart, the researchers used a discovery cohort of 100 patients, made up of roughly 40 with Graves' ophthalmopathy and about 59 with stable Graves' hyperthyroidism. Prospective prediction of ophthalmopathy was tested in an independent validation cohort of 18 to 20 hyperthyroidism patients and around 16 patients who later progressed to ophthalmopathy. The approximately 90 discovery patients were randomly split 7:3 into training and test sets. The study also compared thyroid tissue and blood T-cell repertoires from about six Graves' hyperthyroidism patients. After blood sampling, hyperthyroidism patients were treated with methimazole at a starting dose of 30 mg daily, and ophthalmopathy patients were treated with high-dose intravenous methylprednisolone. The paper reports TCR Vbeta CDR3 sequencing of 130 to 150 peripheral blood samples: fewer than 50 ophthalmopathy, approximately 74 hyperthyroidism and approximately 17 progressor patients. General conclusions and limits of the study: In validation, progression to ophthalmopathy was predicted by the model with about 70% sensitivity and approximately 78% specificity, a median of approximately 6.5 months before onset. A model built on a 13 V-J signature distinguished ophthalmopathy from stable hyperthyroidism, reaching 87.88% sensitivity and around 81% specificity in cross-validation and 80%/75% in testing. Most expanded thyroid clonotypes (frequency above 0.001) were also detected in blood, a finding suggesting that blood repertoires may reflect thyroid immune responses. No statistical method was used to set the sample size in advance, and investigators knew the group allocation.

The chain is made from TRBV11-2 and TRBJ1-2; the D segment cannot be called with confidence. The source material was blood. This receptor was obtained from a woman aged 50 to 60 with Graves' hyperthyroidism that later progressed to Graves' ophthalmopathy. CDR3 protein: CASSSLGGYTF. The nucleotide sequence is TGTGCCAGCAGCTCCTTAGGGGGCTACACCTTC.